This T cell receptor (beta chain) stems from a study of CD8+ T cells in alopecia areata. Whole-study findings and limits: Normal scalp had lower clonality than lesional scalp, with alopecia totalis/universalis lesions showing this most strongly.

A remark on this clone: As yet, its antigen is unknown.

The V segment lost 3 bases and the J segment 3 bases; nucleotides outside the gene matches: 12. Germline loops: CDR1 SGHRS, CDR2 YFSETQ. The CDR3 covers 16 residues. TCR sequencing used cDNA made by reverse transcription of extracted RNA. Repertoires were generated with immunoSEQ multiplex PCR, while TCRdb's copy carries only in-frame clones and drops some. Counted here are 120,000 or so clones, roughly 66% occurring once; the ten biggest clones make up approximately 2.8%. The V and J genes are TRBV5-1 and TRBJ2-7; 7 nucleotides line up with TRBD1. This TCR came from a human donor in good health. Sequencing used CD4+ T cells sorted from blood. DNA for the CDR3: TGCGCCAGCAGCTCCCCCCGGGGACAGATTAACTACGAGCAGTACTTC. It translates to CASSSPRGQINYEQYF.